Shown below are 15 T cell receptor beta chains from a single sample sequenced in a study of early T cells in non-severe SARS-CoV-2 infection. TCRdb passed the 5' RACE reads through MiXCR, listing each CDR3 protein once. The sample comprises roughly 34,000 distinct CDR3 sequences, about 4.3% of which are singletons, and 7.5% to 10% rests with the top ten. The material sequenced was whole blood. These TCRs come from an adult who was a healthcare worker with PCR-confirmed SARS-CoV-2 infection or an uninfected control (not recorded which).

There are many counts of this clonotype. The chain combines TRBV28 with TRBJ2-3; 7 bases are a match to TRBD1. The CDR3 length is 15 residues. Germline CDR1 MDHEN, CDR2 SYDVKM. The junction had 10 bases not matched to a gene; V was cut back by 6 bases and J by 4 bases. As DNA, the CDR3 is TGTGCCAGCAGGGTGAACAGGGGTGCGGCAGATACGCAGTATTTT. Its protein is CASRVNRGAADTQYF. The complete variable domain, with remaining parts taken from reference TRBV28 and TRBJ2-3, reads DVKVTQSSRYLVKRTGEKVFLECVQDMDHENMFWYRQDPGLGLRLIYFSYDVKMKEKGDIPEGYSVSREKKERFSLILESASTNQTSMYLCASRVNRGAADTQYFGPGTRLTVL.

Ten or more counts support this clonotype. The chain is built from TRBV30 and TRBJ2-5; 8 bases agree with TRBD2. The CDR3 extends over 13 amino acids. V gave up 8 bases and J gave up 5 bases; unmatched junction bases: 10. CDR1 GTSNPN and CDR2 SVGIG come from the germline V gene (reference sequence). The CDR3 DNA reads TGTGCCAGCATCTACCGCGGGGGGGAGACCCAGTACTTC. It yields the protein CASIYRGGETQYF.

This clonotype has a count of ten or more. The chain carries TRBV29-1 and TRBJ2-3; D unresolved. The germline CDR1 and CDR2 sequences are SQVTM and ANQGSEA. With 1 base removed from V and 6 bases from J, the gap between germline ends came to 14 bases. This CDR3 has 14 amino acids. This CDR3 reads CSVEGYLTTDTQYF. CDR3 in DNA: TGCAGCGTTGAAGGGTATCTGACAACCGATACGCAGTATTTT.

This clonotype showed up many times. The V call is TRBV7-2, the J call TRBJ1-2; unclear D gene. The V gene lost 2 bases and the J gene lost 4 bases, with 5 bases spanning the gap. The V gene's germline CDR1 is SGHTA and CDR2 FQGNSA. The CDR3 has 12 amino acids. The DNA of the CDR3 is TGTGCCAGCAGCTTAAGCGGCTATGGCTACACCTTC. It encodes CASSLSGYGYTF.

This clonotype was counted many times. The V gene is TRBV7-9, the J gene TRBJ1-5, with no clear D. CDR3 length: 12 amino acids. Trimming stripped 5 bases from V and 5 bases from J, with 7 bases between. Germline V gene lookup returns CDR1 SEHNR and CDR2 FQNEAQ (reference sequence). The CDR3 coding sequence is TGTGCCAGCAGCGGAACCGATCAGCCCCAGCATTTT. It translates to CASSGTDQPQHF.

To note about this clonotype: It may be a read error: a sequence one base away is much more abundant. The V and J genes are TRBV6-1 and TRBJ2-2, with TRBD2 matching over 10 bases. This CDR3 region has 15 residues. Per the germline V gene, CDR1 is MNHNS and CDR2 is SASEGT. CDR3 nucleotide sequence: TGTGTCAGCAGTGCCGCTAGCGGGGGCGGGAGGGAGCTGTTTTTT. Protein product: CVSSAASGGGRELFF.

The chain uses TRBV18 and TRBJ1-4; D gene ambiguous. CDR1 and CDR2 from the germline V gene are KGHSH and LQKENI. With 1 base removed from V and 8 bases from J, the gap between germline ends came to 8 bases. CDR3 length: 13 amino acids. CDR3 coding DNA: TGTGCCAGCTCACCACTGGACGCGGAAAAACTGTTTTTT. This gives the protein CASSPLDAEKLFF.

The chain has TRBV18 and TRBJ2-7, with D possibly TRBD2 on 7 matching bases. Between the trimmed V and J ends, which lost 2 bases and 5 bases, there was a span of 13 bases. Germline lookup yields CDR1 KGHSH and CDR2 LQKENI. This CDR3 is 14 amino acids long. CDR3 sequence reads: CASSPGGGRDEQYF. The DNA of the CDR3 is TGTGCCAGCTCACCAGGCGGGGGCCGAGACGAGCAGTACTTC.

This clonotype was seen at least ten times. The V call is TRBV4-1, the J call TRBJ1-2, with no clear D. V lost 2 bases to trimming and J lost 2 bases, with 12 bases between them. Germline values: CDR1 MGHRA, CDR2 YSYEKL. This CDR3 is 15 amino acids long. The CDR3 nucleotides are TGCGCCAGCAGCCAATTACAGTCGGAGAACTATGGCTACACCTTC. Translated, it gives CASSQLQSENYGYTF.

This chain links TRBV18 with TRBJ1-1; D ambiguous. The CDR3 totals 16 residues. Germline CDR1 KGHSH, CDR2 LQKENI. Between the trimmed V and J ends, which lost 2 bases and 2 bases, there was a span of 15 bases. The CDR3 DNA is TGTGCCAGCTCACCAGCTAGCGGCAGGCCTAACACTGAAGCTTTCTTT. This translates into CASSPASGRPNTEAFF.

This clonotype came up many times. The CDR3 sequence is CASSLGAGGPNQPQHF. CDR3 DNA: TGTGCCAGCAGCTTAGGGGCAGGGGGGCCCAATCAGCCCCAGCATTTT. The chain couples TRBV7-9 to TRBJ1-5, with TRBD1 identical over 7 bases. The germline CDR1 and CDR2 sequences are SEHNR and FQNEAQ (reference sequence). The CDR3 runs to 16 residues. The J segment lost 3 bases and the V segment lost 1 base, leaving 6 bases of the junction unmatched.

This clonotype was seen only a few times. The rearrangement links TRBV5-1 to TRBJ2-3, with D hard to call. V lost 2 bases, J lost 1 base, and 8 bases lay in between. CDR1 and CDR2 from the germline V gene are SGHRS and YFSETQ. CDR3 length: 14 amino acids. In DNA, the CDR3 is TGCGCCAGCAGCTTCTCGACGGGCACAGATACGCAGTATTTT. Protein product: CASSFSTGTDTQYF.

The gene calls are TRBV5-1 and TRBJ2-5, with a possible D match to TRBD2 (7 bases). Germline V gives CDR1 SGHRS, CDR2 YFSETQ. V lost 0 bases and J lost 4, with 16 bases in between. The CDR3 is 16 residues long. The CDR3 region has the DNA TGCGCCAGCAGCTTGGATCCGGGGGGCCGAGCAGAGACCCAGTACTTC. Translation gives CASSLDPGGRAETQYF.

This clonotype was found many times. This chain connects TRBV6-2 or TRBV6-3 to TRBJ2-1, with D perhaps matching TRBD2 (6 bases). Per the germline V gene, CDR1 is MNHEY and CDR2 is SVGEGT. V was cut by 11 bases and J by 6 bases, with 20 bases left in between. The CDR3 is 14 amino acids. CDR3 DNA: TGTGCCTCGTCTATGGCGGGGCATAGCAATGAGCAGTTCTTC. It yields the protein CASSMAGHSNEQFF.

This clonotype has a count of ten or more. The chain is built from TRBV20-1 and TRBJ2-1; D is perhaps TRBD2 (5 bases). V was clipped by 3 bases and J by 5 bases, with 17 bases between them. The germline gives CDR1 DFQATT, CDR2 SNEGSKA (reference sequence). The length of the CDR3 is 15 residues. CDR3: CSASRRTDPNNEQFF. The CDR3 DNA sequence: TGCAGTGCTAGTCGGCGGACTGATCCAAACAATGAGCAGTTCTTC.